This T cell receptor beta chain was captured by sequencing in a study of blood T cell repertoires in COVID-19. The overall study: Acute and convalescent COVID-19 samples came from the United States, Italy and Spain. PBMCs, B-cell-depleted T cells, or T cells were the source of the cDNA or gDNA that made up the material.

Sequencing used immunoSEQ multiplex PCR; TCRdb keeps in-frame clones, though not all of them. The table lists roughly 160,000 clones, approximately 80% of them singletons. V was pared by 0 bases and J by 5 bases, with 12 bases of the junction left unmatched. This CDR3 region has 18 residues. Germline CDR1 and CDR2: LNHNV and YYDKDF (reference sequence). Clinical history as reported by participants underpinned cohort assignment. The study counted Cohort 3 donors as recovered given two negative PCRs, clearance, or symptom resolution. The chain combines TRBV15 with TRBJ1-5; 8 nucleotides match TRBD1. Sequencing input: PBMCs or T cells enriched from blood (not recorded which). This clonotype originated in a woman aged 60-75 years who had recovered from COVID-19. Here the CDR3 reads CATSRDPRATGAYQPQHF. The DNA of the CDR3 is TGTGCCACCAGCAGAGACCCACGCGCGACAGGGGCTTATCAGCCCCAGCATTTT.